These 2 T cell receptor beta chains were sequenced from one sample in a study of T cell responses to AZD1222 COVID-19 vaccine. The repertoire was sequenced with immunoSEQ multiplex PCR; TCRdb's copy has only in-frame clones and lacks some. The sample lists approximately 210,000 clones; about 95% were seen once. Sequenced here: peripheral blood, sampled 28 days after the second dose of the MenACWY control vaccine. The source is an adult who received the MenACWY meningococcal vaccine as a control.

This chain uses TRBV9 with TRBJ1-2; the match to TRBD1 covers 10 bases. The germline CDR1 and CDR2 sequences are SGDLS and YYNGEE. The CDR3 sequence is 19 residues long. V lost 4 bases, J lost 6 bases, and 21 bases stayed unmatched. CDR3 in DNA: TGTGCCAGCAGCATTTCTATTTACCGGCCGGGGACAGGGGACCATGGCTACACCTTC. It codes for CASSISIYRPGTGDHGYTF.

The rearrangement uses TRBV5-1 and TRBJ1-1; D gene unclear. The V gene lost 0 bases and the J gene lost 0 bases, with 6 bases spanning the gap. Germline V gene data show CDR1 as SGHRS and CDR2 as YFSETQ. The CDR3 runs 14 residues. DNA for the CDR3: TGCGCCAGCAGCTTGGGGCTTCTGAACACTGAAGCTTTCTTT. It codes for CASSLGLLNTEAFF.